This paragraph reports one TCR beta chain. The target antigen is unknown. The sample belongs to a study of cytomegalovirus exposure and HLA in healthy donors. Study-wide background: Earlier results showed 117 million unique TCR beta sequences derived from roughly 180 million T cells.

The study's findings and limits: Exclusion as indistinguishable affected some V segments, including TRBV6-2 and TRBV6-3. The number of N-insertions in an Asian-associated ancestry cluster was reportedly below the 666-donor mean in a later analysis.

Primers: 60 Vbeta forward and 13 Jbeta reverse. TCRdb keeps only in-frame clones here, not all; method: immunoSEQ multiplex PCR. Its clone listing holds 130,000 to 150,000 clones. The V and J ends lost 5 bases and 7 bases, in that order; junction bases with no gene match: 11. Germline CDR1 is SGHTA and CDR2 is FQGTGA. The CDR3 runs 16 residues. The source material was PBMCs. The sequence derives from a male donor in good health and CMV-seronegative. The chain uses TRBV7-3 and TRBJ2-1; 10 positions match TRBD2. CDR3 DNA sequence: TGTGCCAGCAGCCCCCGGTCCAGCGGGGGGGCGAATGAGCAGTTCTTC. Amino acids: CASSPRSSGGANEQFF.